This TCR beta chain is drawn from a study of patients and donors after allogeneic stem cell transplantation. MiXCR was run by TCRdb on the RT-PCR reads, yielding one entry per CDR3 protein. The sample records 200,000 to 250,000 distinct CDR3 sequences, roughly an eighth being singletons. V lost 3 bases to trimming and J lost 6 bases; unmatched junction nucleotides: 5. The CDR3 extends over 13 amino acids. Germline V gives CDR1 MNHEY, CDR2 SMNVEV (reference sequence). This clonotype was seen only a few times. Input material: blood, either unsorted or a sorted T cell fraction (not recorded which). J is TRBJ2-7 and V is TRBV27; TRBD2 matches at 7 bases. The receptor was isolated from a human donor who was either an allogeneic HSCT recipient or a stem cell or donor lymphocyte infusion donor (not recorded which). It is not recorded whose cells these are; they may come from a transplant donor. DNA for the CDR3: TGTGCCAGCAGTTTCAGAAGACTAGCCGAGCAGTACTTC. It translates to CASSFRRLAEQYF.